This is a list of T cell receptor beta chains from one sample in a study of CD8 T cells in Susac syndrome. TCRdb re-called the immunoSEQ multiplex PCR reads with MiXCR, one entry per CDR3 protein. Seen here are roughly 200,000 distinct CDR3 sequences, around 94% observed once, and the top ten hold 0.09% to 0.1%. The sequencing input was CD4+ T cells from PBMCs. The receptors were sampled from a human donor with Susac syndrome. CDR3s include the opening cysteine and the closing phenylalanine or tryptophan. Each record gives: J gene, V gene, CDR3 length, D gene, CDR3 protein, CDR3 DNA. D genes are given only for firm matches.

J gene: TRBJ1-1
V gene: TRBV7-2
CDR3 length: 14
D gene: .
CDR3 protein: CASSFAGMNTEAFF
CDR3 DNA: TGTGCCAGCAGCTTTGCAGGCATGAACACTGAAGCTTTCTTT

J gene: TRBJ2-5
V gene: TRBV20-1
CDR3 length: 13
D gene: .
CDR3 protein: CSARQGSGETQYF
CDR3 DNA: TGCAGTGCGAGGCAGGGTTCGGGAGAGACCCAGTACTTC

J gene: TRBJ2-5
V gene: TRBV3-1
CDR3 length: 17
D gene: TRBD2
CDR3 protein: CASSSRASGGFQETQYF
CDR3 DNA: TGTGCCAGCAGCTCAAGGGCTAGCGGGGGATTCCAAGAGACCCAGTACTTC

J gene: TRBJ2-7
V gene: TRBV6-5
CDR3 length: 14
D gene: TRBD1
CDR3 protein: CASRRTGFSDEQYF
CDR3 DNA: TGTGCCAGCAGGAGGACAGGGTTTAGCGACGAGCAGTACTTC

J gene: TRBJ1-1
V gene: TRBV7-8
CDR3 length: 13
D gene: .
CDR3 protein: CASSSRTDSEAFF
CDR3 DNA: TGTGCCAGCAGCTCCCGGACAGACTCTGAAGCTTTCTTT

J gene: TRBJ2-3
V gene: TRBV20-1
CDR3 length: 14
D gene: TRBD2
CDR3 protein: CSAIRAGVPDTQYF
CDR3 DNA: TGCAGTGCTATACGCGCGGGAGTACCAGATACGCAGTATTTT

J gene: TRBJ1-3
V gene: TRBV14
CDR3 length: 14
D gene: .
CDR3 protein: CASSSASSGNTIYF
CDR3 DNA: TGTGCCAGCAGCAGCGCGAGCTCTGGAAACACCATATATTTT

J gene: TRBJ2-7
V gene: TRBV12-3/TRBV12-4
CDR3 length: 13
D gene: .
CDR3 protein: CASSLADWTEQYF
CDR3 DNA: TGTGCCAGCAGTTTAGCAGACTGGACCGAGCAGTACTTC

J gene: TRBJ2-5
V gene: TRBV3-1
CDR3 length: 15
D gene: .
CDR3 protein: CASSQAGIAPETQYF
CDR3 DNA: TGTGCCAGCAGCCAAGCCGGAATAGCCCCAGAGACCCAGTACTTC

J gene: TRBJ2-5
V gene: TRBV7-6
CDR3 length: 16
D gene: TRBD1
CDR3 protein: CASSSGTGGLQETQYF
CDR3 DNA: TGTGCCAGCAGCTCCGGGACAGGGGGGCTTCAAGAGACCCAGTACTTC

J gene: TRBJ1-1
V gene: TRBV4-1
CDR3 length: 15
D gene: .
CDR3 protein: CASSQESGTGTEAFF
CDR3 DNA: TGCGCCAGCAGCCAAGAGTCAGGGACGGGCACTGAAGCTTTCTTT

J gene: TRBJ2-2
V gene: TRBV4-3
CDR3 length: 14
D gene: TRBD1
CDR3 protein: CASSRGTATGELFF
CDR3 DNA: TGCGCCAGCAGCCGAGGGACAGCCACCGGGGAGCTGTTTTTT

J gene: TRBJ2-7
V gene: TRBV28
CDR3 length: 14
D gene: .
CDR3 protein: CASSQTGQAYEQYF
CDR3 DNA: TGTGCCAGCAGTCAGACAGGCCAGGCCTACGAGCAGTACTTC

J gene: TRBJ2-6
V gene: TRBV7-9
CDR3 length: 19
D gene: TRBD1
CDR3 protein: CASSPTTGEVGSGANVLTF
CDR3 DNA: TGTGCCAGCAGCCCCACGACAGGGGAAGTTGGGTCTGGGGCCAACGTCCTGACTTTC

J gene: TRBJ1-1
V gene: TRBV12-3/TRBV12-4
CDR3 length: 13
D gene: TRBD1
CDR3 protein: CASSLMGQLPAFF
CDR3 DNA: TGTGCCAGCAGTCTAATGGGACAGCTTCCAGCTTTCTTT

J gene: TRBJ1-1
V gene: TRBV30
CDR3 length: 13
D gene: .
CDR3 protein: CAWSRSRNTEAFF
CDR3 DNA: TGTGCCTGGAGCCGGTCAAGGAACACTGAAGCTTTCTTT